This is a list of T cell receptor beta chains from one sample in a study of T cells in localized non-small cell lung cancer. The method was immunoSEQ multiplex PCR; TCRdb's version includes in-frame clones alone and lacks a portion of them. The table has 52,000 or so clones, around 80% seen once. This material consisted of peripheral blood mononuclear cells, taken before any cancer treatment. These receptors all stem from a man aged 40 to 69 with stage III lung adenocarcinoma. The CDR3 runs from the conserved cysteine through the conserved F or W. Each record gives: CDR3 DNA, CDR3 protein, D gene, clone size, V gene, J gene. A D gene is named only where the DNA matches it firmly. The size entry is marked missing in some rows and otherwise reads once, few, many or a size class.

cdr3_nt: TGCGCCAGCAGCCAAGATGAAGCGGGGGGGCGAAATGAGCAGTTCTTC
cdr3_aa: CASSQDEAGGRNEQFF
d_call: TRBD2
clone_size: NA
v_call: TRBV4-3
j_call: TRBJ2-1

cdr3_nt: TGTGCCAGCAGGGACACACCGGGAGCGAACACTGAAGCTTTCTTT
cdr3_aa: CASRDTPGANTEAFF
d_call: NA
clone_size: NA
v_call: TRBV13
j_call: TRBJ1-1

cdr3_nt: TGTGCCAGTAGTATAGGTAGGGTAGGGGCGGCTAATCAGCCCCAGCATTTT
cdr3_aa: CASSIGRVGAANQPQHF
d_call: NA
clone_size: NA
v_call: TRBV19
j_call: TRBJ1-5

cdr3_nt: TGTGCCAGCAAACGACAGGGGTATAGCAATCAGCCCCAGCATTTT
cdr3_aa: CASKRQGYSNQPQHF
d_call: TRBD1
clone_size: NA
v_call: TRBV6-5
j_call: TRBJ1-5

cdr3_nt: TGCGCCAGCAGCTTGGCCGTGGGGACACGGAATGAAAAACTGTTTTTT
cdr3_aa: CASSLAVGTRNEKLFF
d_call: NA
clone_size: NA
v_call: TRBV5-1
j_call: TRBJ1-4

cdr3_nt: TGTGCCAGCACCTACGGGGGGGGCTATGGCTACACCTTC
cdr3_aa: CASTYGGGYGYTF
d_call: NA
clone_size: NA
v_call: TRBV6-5
j_call: TRBJ1-2

cdr3_nt: TGTGCCAGCAGCGTAGGCCCGGCCCCCAGCTACAATGAGCAGTTCTTC
cdr3_aa: CASSVGPAPSYNEQFF
d_call: NA
clone_size: NA
v_call: TRBV9
j_call: TRBJ2-1

cdr3_nt: TGCGCCAGCAGCCACATGGACAGGGGTGAAAACATTCAGTACTTC
cdr3_aa: CASSHMDRGENIQYF
d_call: TRBD1
clone_size: NA
v_call: TRBV4-3
j_call: TRBJ2-4

cdr3_nt: TGTGCCAGCATAGTTAGCGGGAGCTCCTACAATGAGCAGTTCTTC
cdr3_aa: CASIVSGSSYNEQFF
d_call: TRBD2
clone_size: NA
v_call: TRBV7-9
j_call: TRBJ2-1

cdr3_nt: TGTGCCAGCAGCCAGACTAGCGGGACGAACACCGGGGAGCTGTTTTTT
cdr3_aa: CASSQTSGTNTGELFF
d_call: TRBD2
clone_size: NA
v_call: TRBV7-8
j_call: TRBJ2-2

cdr3_nt: TGCGCCAGCAGCTTCCGTTTTTCGAGGGGGCCCGGGGAGCTGTTTTTT
cdr3_aa: CASSFRFSRGPGELFF
d_call: TRBD1
clone_size: NA
v_call: TRBV5-1
j_call: TRBJ2-2

cdr3_nt: TGTGCCAGTAGTTGGGGACAGGGAGTGGATGAGCAGTTCTTC
cdr3_aa: CASSWGQGVDEQFF
d_call: TRBD1
clone_size: few
v_call: TRBV19
j_call: TRBJ2-1

cdr3_nt: TGTGCCAGCAGTTTGGCGTTTTGGAATGAGCAGTTCTTC
cdr3_aa: CASSLAFWNEQFF
d_call: NA
clone_size: once
v_call: TRBV27
j_call: TRBJ2-1

cdr3_nt: TGTGCCAGCAGACTAGATCCCCTCCGGAAGCAGTTCTTC
cdr3_aa: CASRLDPLRKQFF
d_call: NA
clone_size: NA
v_call: TRBV27
j_call: TRBJ2-1

cdr3_nt: TGTGCCAGCAGCACCACTAGAGCCTCAAACTACGAGCAGTACTTC
cdr3_aa: CASSTTRASNYEQYF
d_call: NA
clone_size: once
v_call: TRBV21-1
j_call: TRBJ2-7

cdr3_nt: TGCGCCAGCAGCCAAGAGAGGGGTAACACCATATATTTT
cdr3_aa: CASSQERGNTIYF
d_call: NA
clone_size: NA
v_call: TRBV4-3
j_call: TRBJ1-3

cdr3_nt: TGTGCCAGCTCACCACCGGGGGTAAAAGAGACCCAGTACTTC
cdr3_aa: CASSPPGVKETQYF
d_call: NA
clone_size: NA
v_call: TRBV18
j_call: TRBJ2-5

cdr3_nt: TGTGCCAGCAGCACGGTGACAGGGTACCACGAGCAGTACTTC
cdr3_aa: CASSTVTGYHEQYF
d_call: TRBD1
clone_size: NA
v_call: TRBV7-6
j_call: TRBJ2-7

cdr3_nt: TGTGCCAGCAGTTCGGGGACAGGGAAAGGAGAAAAACTGTTTTTT
cdr3_aa: CASSSGTGKGEKLFF
d_call: TRBD1
clone_size: NA
v_call: TRBV27
j_call: TRBJ1-4

cdr3_nt: TGTGCCAGCAGTGAAGCGCAAAGCGGACTGACCTACGAGCAGTACTTC
cdr3_aa: CASSEAQSGLTYEQYF
d_call: NA
clone_size: NA
v_call: TRBV2
j_call: TRBJ2-7

cdr3_nt: TGTGCCAGCAGCCAAGATTGGGACGAGCAGTACTTC
cdr3_aa: CASSQDWDEQYF
d_call: NA
clone_size: NA
v_call: TRBV14
j_call: TRBJ2-7

cdr3_nt: TGTGCCAGCAGCGGGACAGGGGGTATCGATGAGCAGTTCTTC
cdr3_aa: CASSGTGGIDEQFF
d_call: TRBD1
clone_size: NA
v_call: TRBV7-2
j_call: TRBJ2-1

cdr3_nt: TGTGCCAGCAGTGAAGCGGGTTTCGAGGTGAATGAGCAGTTCTTC
cdr3_aa: CASSEAGFEVNEQFF
d_call: NA
clone_size: NA
v_call: TRBV6-1
j_call: TRBJ2-1

cdr3_nt: TGCGCCAGCAGCCAAGATCCTTCCCTGTCCGGCAATCAGCCCCAGCATTTT
cdr3_aa: CASSQDPSLSGNQPQHF
d_call: NA
clone_size: NA
v_call: TRBV4-1
j_call: TRBJ1-5

cdr3_nt: TGTGCCAGCAGGTCCCCACAGGGGAGGAGCACTGAAGCTTTCTTT
cdr3_aa: CASRSPQGRSTEAFF
d_call: TRBD1
clone_size: NA
v_call: TRBV28
j_call: TRBJ1-1

cdr3_nt: TGTGCCAGCAGCTTAGATCGGGGACAGGCTCGCTACGAGCAGTACTTC
cdr3_aa: CASSLDRGQARYEQYF
d_call: TRBD1
clone_size: NA
v_call: TRBV11-3
j_call: TRBJ2-7

cdr3_nt: TGTGCCAGCAGCTTGACAGACCCGAGCTCCTATAATTCACCCCTCCACTTT
cdr3_aa: CASSLTDPSSYNSPLHF
d_call: NA
clone_size: NA
v_call: TRBV2
j_call: TRBJ1-6

cdr3_nt: TGTGCCAGCAGCCCTTCCTCCCAGCCAGCAAATGAGCAGTTCTTC
cdr3_aa: CASSPSSQPANEQFF
d_call: NA
clone_size: NA
v_call: TRBV6-5
j_call: TRBJ2-1

cdr3_nt: TGTGCCAGCAGTCGGACAGGGGTACGCGGAAACACCATATATTTT
cdr3_aa: CASSRTGVRGNTIYF
d_call: TRBD1
clone_size: NA
v_call: TRBV27
j_call: TRBJ1-3

cdr3_nt: TGCGCCAGCAGTGAGTCGATGGGGGTAGGAGGTTCTTACAATGAGCAGTTCTTC
cdr3_aa: CASSESMGVGGSYNEQFF
d_call: NA
clone_size: NA
v_call: TRBV10-1
j_call: TRBJ2-1

cdr3_nt: TGTGCCAGTAGTCCGGGACAGGGGAGCTCCTATAATTCACCCCTCCACTTT
cdr3_aa: CASSPGQGSSYNSPLHF
d_call: TRBD1
clone_size: NA
v_call: TRBV19
j_call: TRBJ1-6

cdr3_nt: TGTGCCAGCAGTGTGATGTTTAATAATTCACCCCTCCACTTT
cdr3_aa: CASSVMFNNSPLHF
d_call: NA
clone_size: NA
v_call: TRBV14
j_call: TRBJ1-6

cdr3_nt: TGTGCCAGCAGCGTTGACAGGTATAGCAATCAGCCCCAGCATTTT
cdr3_aa: CASSVDRYSNQPQHF
d_call: NA
clone_size: NA
v_call: TRBV6-1
j_call: TRBJ1-5

cdr3_nt: TGTGCCTGGAGATTTGGCGGAGCCTACGAGCAGTACTTC
cdr3_aa: CAWRFGGAYEQYF
d_call: NA
clone_size: NA
v_call: TRBV30
j_call: TRBJ2-7

cdr3_nt: TGCGCCAGCAGCTTGATCCACGAGCAGTACTTC
cdr3_aa: CASSLIHEQYF
d_call: NA
clone_size: NA
v_call: TRBV5-1
j_call: TRBJ2-7